These 14 T cell receptor beta chains came from one sample sequenced in a study of T cells in Graves' hyperthyroidism and ophthalmopathy. TCR beta CDR3 region amplification was performed from RNA transcripts. Primed by the HTBI set, a first-round RT-PCR was run on the TCR CDR3. MiXCR, run by TCRdb on the multiplex PCR reads, gives a single entry per CDR3 protein. The sample records over 700,000 distinct CDR3 sequences, under 20% being singletons. The sequencing input was blood. The source is a woman between 50 and 59 years old with Graves' hyperthyroidism that later progressed to Graves' ophthalmopathy.

This chain uses TRBV18 with TRBJ1-4, with D unresolved. Trimming shortened V by 3 bases and J by 6 bases, and 11 bases separated the two germline ends. The V gene's germline CDR1 is KGHSH and CDR2 LQKENI. The CDR3 consists of 14 residues. CDR3 sequence (DNA): TGTGCCAGCTCACCGGCGGGGTTGGATGAAAAACTGTTTTTT. As protein: CASSPAGLDEKLFF.

A few counts support this clonotype. The J gene is TRBJ2-2, the V gene TRBV5-1, with unresolved D. Germline CDR1 is SGHRS and CDR2 is YFSETQ. The CDR3 length is 13 residues. Trimming shortened V by 5 bases and J by 9 bases, and 14 bases separated the two germline ends. The CDR3 is CASSSGLRWELFF. In DNA, the CDR3 is TGCGCCAGCAGTTCTGGTCTTCGATGGGAGCTGTTTTTT. Filled out from reference TRBV5-1 and TRBJ2-2, the complete variable domain reads KAGVTQTPRYLIKTRGQQVTLSCSPISGHRSVSWYQQTPGQGLQFLFEYFSETQRNKGNFPGRFSGRQFSNSRSEMNVSTLELGDSALYLCASSSGLRWELFFGEGSRLTVL.

This clonotype came up many times. J is TRBJ1-1 and V is TRBV9; D is unresolved. This CDR3 region has 14 residues. Germline V gene sequence: CDR1 SGDLS, CDR2 YYNGEE. The V end was cut by 0 bases, the J end by 3 bases, with 9 bases between. In DNA, the CDR3 is TGTGCCAGCAGCGTAGACCTATTGCACACTGAAGCTTTCTTT. Translating it yields CASSVDLLHTEAFF.

There are a few counts of this clonotype. The chain couples TRBV5-1 to TRBJ1-1; D is unresolved. Trimming removed 0 bases from V and 3 bases from J, with 9 bases in between. The CDR3 covers 14 residues. Germline values: CDR1 SGHRS, CDR2 YFSETQ. The DNA for the CDR3 is TGCGCCAGCAGCTTGGAAGGGAGGTACACTGAAGCTTTCTTT. The encoded protein is CASSLEGRYTEAFF.

V gene TRBV6-1 combines with J gene TRBJ2-3, with 9 bases aligning to TRBD2. V trimming: 2 bases; J trimming: 1 base; junction bases outside the gene matches: 4. CDR3 length: 16 amino acids. In germline, CDR1 is MNHNS, CDR2 SASEGT. This CDR3 is CASSEPPSGGTDTQYF. The CDR3 DNA reads TGTGCCAGCAGTGAACCCCCTAGCGGGGGCACAGATACGCAGTATTTT.

This clonotype was picked up a small number of times. Lacking the conserved final phenylalanine or tryptophan, this CDR3 likely reflects a read error. The genes are TRBV6-5 and TRBJ1-1; D remains ambiguous. Between the trimmed V and J ends, which lost 4 bases and 5 bases, there was a span of 17 bases. The length of the CDR3 is 15 residues. Germline V lookup: CDR1 MNHEY, CDR2 SVGAGI. The CDR3 DNA is TGTGCCAGCAGTTCATCGAGTGGGATACGGACTGAAGCTTTCCTT. Protein product: CASSSSSGIRTEAFL.

This clonotype has just a few counts. V usage is TRBV7-9 and J usage is TRBJ1-3; no firm D call. The CDR3 contains 15 residues. Germline V CDR1 and CDR2: SEHNR, FQNEAQ (reference sequence). V dropped 3 bases and J dropped 1 base, with 10 bases sitting between them. Here the CDR3 reads CASSFDGKSGNTIYF. CDR3 DNA: TGTGCCAGCAGCTTCGACGGGAAGTCTGGAAACACCATATATTTT.

Concerning this clonotype itself: The junction does not match germline at one end; this may be a read error. This chain links TRBV6-1 with TRBJ1-5; D is uncertain. Germline CDR1 and CDR2: MNHNS and SASEGT. The CDR3 runs 13 residues. CDR3 sequence: CASSEVGKQPQHF. The CDR3 nucleotides read TGTGCCAGCAGTGAAGTAGGCAAGCAGCCCCAGCATTTT.

This clonotype was detected a few times. J is TRBJ2-2 and V is TRBV14; D call uncertain. CDR1 is SGHDN and CDR2 is FVKESK in the germline V gene. This CDR3 is 15 amino acids long. Trimming removed 1 base from V and 6 bases from J, with 12 bases in between. CDR3 in amino acids: CASSQATKTPGELFF. DNA of the CDR3: TGTGCCAGCAGCCAAGCAACAAAGACCCCCGGGGAGCTGTTTTTT.

This clonotype appeared a single time. The J gene is TRBJ1-2, the V gene TRBV29-1; tentatively, D is TRBD1 (6 bases). CDR1 is SQVTM, CDR2 ANQGSEA, per germline. This CDR3 region has 14 residues. V lost 6 bases to trimming and J lost 4 bases, with 18 bases between them. The chain's CDR3 is CSVAPPGQSYGYTF. The DNA of the CDR3 is TGCAGCGTGGCTCCTCCGGGACAAAGCTATGGCTACACCTTC.

This rearrangement joins TRBV3-1 to TRBJ2-7, with a possible D match to TRBD1 (5 bases). Germline V gives CDR1 LGHDT, CDR2 YNNKEL (reference sequence). Trimming removed 0 bases at V and 7 bases at J, with 13 bases between. There are 14 residues in the CDR3. CDR3 residues: CASSQEDTPIEQYF. As DNA, the CDR3 is TGTGCCAGCAGCCAAGAGGACACACCCATTGAGCAGTACTTC.

In this sample, this clonotype turned up a few times. This rearrangement joins TRBV7-2 to TRBJ1-1; D call uncertain. The CDR3 consists of 14 residues. From germline, CDR1 is SGHTA and CDR2 FQGNSA. Trimming took 2 bases from V and 7 from J, leaving 14 bases between them. For the CDR3, the DNA is TGTGCCAGCAGCTTATGGGCAGATGTGGGTGAAGCTTTCTTT. Its protein is CASSLWADVGEAFF.

The table lists this clonotype with many counts. The V call is TRBV10-1, the J call TRBJ1-5, with 7 bases identical to TRBD1. This CDR3 is built from 17 residues. Germline loops: CDR1 WNHNN, CDR2 SYGVQD (reference sequence). V lost 6 bases and J lost 1; bases outside the gene matches: 12. The CDR3 loop reads CASSPTRPGGSNQPQHF. CDR3 DNA: TGCGCCAGCAGCCCTACGCGACCAGGGGGAAGCAATCAGCCCCAGCATTTT.

This clonotype was seen at least ten times. V gene TRBV3-1 combines with J gene TRBJ2-3; D remains ambiguous. The germline CDR1 and CDR2 sequences are LGHDT and YNNKEL (reference sequence). V was shortened by 7 bases and J by 2 bases, with 13 bases between the two germline ends. This CDR3 is 14 amino acids long. The CDR3 spells CASTGRTSTDTQYF. In DNA form, the CDR3 reads TGTGCCAGCACTGGCAGAACTTCCACAGATACGCAGTATTTT.